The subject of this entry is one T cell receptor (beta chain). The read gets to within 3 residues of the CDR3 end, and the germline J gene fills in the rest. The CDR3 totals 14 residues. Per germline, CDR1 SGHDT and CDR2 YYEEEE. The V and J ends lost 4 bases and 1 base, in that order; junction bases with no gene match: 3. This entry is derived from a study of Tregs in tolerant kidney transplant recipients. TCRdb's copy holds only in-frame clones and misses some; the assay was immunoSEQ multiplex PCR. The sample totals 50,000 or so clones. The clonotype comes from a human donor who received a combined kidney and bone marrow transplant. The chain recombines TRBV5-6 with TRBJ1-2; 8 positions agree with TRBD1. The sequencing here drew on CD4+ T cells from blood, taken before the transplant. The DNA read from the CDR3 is TGTGCCAGCAGCGGTGACAGGGGTAACTATGGC. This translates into CASSGDRGNYG. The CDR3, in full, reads CASSGDRGNYGYTF.